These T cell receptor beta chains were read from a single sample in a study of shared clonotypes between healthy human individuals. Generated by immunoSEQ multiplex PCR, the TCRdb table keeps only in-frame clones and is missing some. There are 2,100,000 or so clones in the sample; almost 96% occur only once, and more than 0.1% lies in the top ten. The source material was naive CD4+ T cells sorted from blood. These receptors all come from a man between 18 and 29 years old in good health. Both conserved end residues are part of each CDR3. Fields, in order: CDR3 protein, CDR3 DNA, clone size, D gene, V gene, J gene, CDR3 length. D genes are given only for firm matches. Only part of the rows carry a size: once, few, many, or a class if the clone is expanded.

CASSISMNTEAFF,TGTGCCAGCAGTATATCGATGAACACTGAAGCTTTCTTT,-,-,TRBV6-4,TRBJ1-1,13
CASSESLLLGYYEQYF,TGCGCCAGCAGTGAGTCCCTCCTATTGGGTTACTACGAGCAGTACTTC,-,-,TRBV10-2,TRBJ2-7,16
CASSPPGTGQRTEAFF,TGTGCCAGCAGCCCCCCCGGGACAGGACAACGCACTGAAGCTTTCTTT,once,TRBD1,TRBV5-4,TRBJ1-1,16
CASSDAAGGGELFF,TGTGCCAGCAGCGACGCCGCGGGGGGCGGGGAGCTGTTTTTT,-,TRBD2,TRBV9,TRBJ2-2,14
CASSPGRDRTGELFF,TGTGCCAGCTCACCAGGGCGGGATCGTACCGGGGAGCTGTTTTTT,-,-,TRBV18,TRBJ2-2,15
CASSGVGTMNTEAFF,TGTGCCAGCAGTGGTGTTGGAACCATGAACACTGAAGCTTTCTTT,once,-,TRBV6-1,TRBJ1-1,15
CASSRGSSSGNTIYF,TGTGCCAGCAGCCGGGGCTCCAGCTCTGGAAACACCATATATTTT,-,-,TRBV11-2,TRBJ1-3,15
CASNRDRGTAGELFF,TGTGCCAGTAACCGGGACAGGGGTACGGCCGGGGAGCTGTTTTTT,-,TRBD1,TRBV28,TRBJ2-2,15
CASSVVGIAGELFF,TGTGCCAGCAGCGTAGTGGGGATTGCCGGGGAGCTGTTTTTT,-,-,TRBV9,TRBJ2-2,14
CASSLTWAGVMNTEAFF,TGTGCCAGCAGCTTAACGTGGGCCGGGGTCATGAACACTGAAGCTTTCTTT,-,-,TRBV7-3,TRBJ1-1,17
CASSPRTEGNQPQHF,TGTGCCAGTAGCCCCCGGACGGAGGGCAATCAGCCCCAGCATTTT,-,-,TRBV19,TRBJ1-5,15
CASSPQTGFSTEAFF,TGTGCCAGCTCACCGCAGACAGGGTTTAGCACTGAAGCTTTCTTT,-,TRBD1,TRBV18,TRBJ1-1,15
CASSFREGEQYF,TGTGCCAGCAGTTTCAGGGAAGGCGAGCAGTACTTC,-,-,TRBV6-6,TRBJ2-7,12
CASMTTRVTGELFF,TGTGCCAGCATGACGACGCGGGTTACCGGGGAGCTGTTTTTT,-,-,TRBV6-1,TRBJ2-2,14
CASSLVGGYEQYF,TGTGCCAGCAGCTTGGTAGGGGGCTACGAGCAGTACTTC,-,-,TRBV5-8,TRBJ2-7,13
CASSPRTGGMAPLHF,TGTGCCAGCAGCCCGAGGACAGGGGGAATGGCACCCCTCCACTTT,-,TRBD1,TRBV5-5,TRBJ1-6,15
CASSLEGRGLYEQYF,TGTGCCAGCAGCTTAGAGGGCAGGGGGCTTTACGAGCAGTACTTC,-,TRBD1,TRBV7-2,TRBJ2-7,15
CASSPGHSYEQYF,TGTGCCAGCAGCCCGGGACACTCCTACGAGCAGTACTTC,-,-,TRBV7-6,TRBJ2-7,13
CASSATSNEQYF,TGTGCCAGCAGCGCGACTAGTAACGAGCAGTACTTC,few,-,TRBV2,TRBJ2-7,12
CASTTGLGQTQYF,TGCGCCAGCACCACTGGACTGGGGCAGACCCAGTACTTC,-,-,TRBV10-2,TRBJ2-5,13
CASSKEEVRTTTKETQYF,TGTGCCAGCAGCAAGGAGGAGGTAAGGACAACTACCAAAGAGACCCAGTACTTC,-,-,TRBV21-1,TRBJ2-5,18
CASSFRTGLDTQYF,TGTGCCAGCAGCTTTAGAACGGGACTAGATACGCAGTATTTT,-,-,TRBV11-2,TRBJ2-3,14
CASSLISNTEAFF,TGCGCCAGCAGCTTGATCTCGAACACTGAAGCTTTCTTT,-,-,TRBV5-1,TRBJ1-1,13
CASSLNEGEKLFF,TGTGCCAGCAGCTTAAATGAGGGGGAAAAACTGTTTTTT,-,-,TRBV7-3,TRBJ1-4,13
CASSQGSVVYEQYF,TGTGCCAGCAGCCAAGGGTCGGTCGTCTACGAGCAGTACTTC,-,-,TRBV4-2,TRBJ2-7,14
CASSPRGANEQFF,TGTGCCAGCAGTCCCCGGGGGGCGAATGAGCAGTTCTTC,-,-,TRBV6-1,TRBJ2-1,13
CASSLGPWGGYTF,TGTGCCAGCAGTTTGGGCCCTTGGGGCGGCTACACCTTC,-,-,TRBV28,TRBJ1-2,13
CASSLGPPYTGGGSYEQYF,TGTGCCAGCAGCTTAGGCCCCCCCTACACAGGGGGCGGAAGCTACGAGCAGTACTTC,-,TRBD1,TRBV7-2,TRBJ2-7,19
CASSQDLGWLGEKLFF,TGCGCCAGCAGCCAAGATCTCGGGTGGCTAGGTGAAAAACTGTTTTTT,once,-,TRBV4-1,TRBJ1-4,16
CASSFLVHRGVGAQETQYF,TGTGCCAGCAGCTTTCTCGTCCACAGGGGCGTAGGGGCCCAAGAGACCCAGTACTTC,-,TRBD1,TRBV5-4,TRBJ2-5,19
CAISAPGTGVRGNTIYF,TGTGCCATCAGTGCCCCCGGGACAGGGGTAAGAGGAAACACCATATATTTT,-,TRBD1,TRBV10-3,TRBJ1-3,17
CASSQEWGTKNIQYF,TGCGCCAGCAGCCAAGAGTGGGGAACCAAAAACATTCAGTACTTC,-,-,TRBV4-1,TRBJ2-4,15
CASSVRGASYNEQFF,TGTGCCAGCAGCGTTCGGGGGGCCTCCTACAATGAGCAGTTCTTC,-,-,TRBV9,TRBJ2-1,15
CASSVGDRGDYGYTF,TGTGCCAGCAGCGTAGGCGACAGGGGTGACTATGGCTACACCTTC,once,TRBD1,TRBV9,TRBJ1-2,15
CASSWGTGSATEAFF,TGTGCCAGCAGTTGGGGGACAGGGTCGGCAACTGAAGCTTTCTTT,-,TRBD1,TRBV6-5,TRBJ1-1,15
CASSLAGTGGPDTQYF,TGCGCCAGCAGCTTGGCCGGGACGGGGGGGCCAGATACGCAGTATTTT,-,TRBD2,TRBV5-1,TRBJ2-3,16
CAWNTGTEAFF,TGTGCCTGGAACACGGGGACTGAAGCTTTCTTT,-,-,TRBV30,TRBJ1-1,11
CASSQVGVGPQETQYF,TGCGCCAGCAGCCAAGTCGGAGTAGGGCCTCAAGAGACCCAGTACTTC,-,-,TRBV4-1,TRBJ2-5,16
CASTFRNIQYF,TGTGCCAGCACGTTCCGGAACATTCAGTACTTC,-,-,TRBV27,TRBJ2-4,11
CASKRTGALTTNEKLFF,TGTGCCAGCAAAAGGACAGGGGCCCTTACAACTAATGAAAAACTGTTTTTT,-,TRBD1,TRBV27,TRBJ1-4,17
CASSWAGQGAEAFF,TGCGCCAGCAGCTGGGCGGGACAGGGGGCTGAAGCTTTCTTT,-,TRBD1,TRBV5-1,TRBJ1-1,14
CASSFRRETQYF,TGTGCCAGCAGCTTCCGCAGAGAGACCCAGTACTTC,once,-,TRBV28,TRBJ2-5,12
CAWSGAQNYGYTF,TGTGCCTGGAGTGGGGCACAGAACTATGGCTACACCTTC,-,-,TRBV30,TRBJ1-2,13
CASTPGNTAYEQYF,TGTGCCAGCACCCCGGGCAATACTGCCTACGAGCAGTACTTC,-,-,TRBV7-2,TRBJ2-7,14
CASSLRESRAGELFF,TGCGCCAGCAGTTTGCGGGAGTCTCGGGCCGGGGAGCTGTTTTTT,once,TRBD2,TRBV5-1,TRBJ2-2,15
CASSYDTSEAFF,TGCGCCAGCAGCTATGACACATCTGAAGCTTTCTTT,-,-,TRBV5-1,TRBJ1-1,12
CAIRRTGGSYEQYF,TGTGCCATCAGGAGGACAGGGGGCAGTTACGAGCAGTACTTC,-,TRBD1,TRBV10-3,TRBJ2-7,14